Listed here is a single T cell receptor (beta chain). The sample comes from a study of T cells in Graves' hyperthyroidism and ophthalmopathy. Template material for amplifying TCR beta CDR3 regions consisted of RNA transcripts. First-round RT-PCR targeting the TCR CDR3 was performed with the HTBI primer set. A single record per CDR3 protein comes from TCRdb applying MiXCR to the multiplex PCR reads. The repertoire holds some 500,000 distinct CDR3 sequences, with about 24% as singletons. This receptor was obtained from a woman aged 25 to 39 with Graves' ophthalmopathy. The sample consisted of blood.

For the CDR3, the DNA is TGTGCCAGCAGTTACTATAGGACGGTCGTCTTTTCGGGCACCGGGGAGCTGTTTTTT. Translated, it gives CASSYYRTVVFSGTGELFF. The chain joins TRBV6-2 or TRBV6-3 to TRBJ2-2; D gene unclear. Germline V gene data show CDR1 as MNHEY and CDR2 as SVGEGT. Trimming pared 1 base from V and 4 bases from J, leaving 22 bases between. This CDR3 has 19 residues.